This note documents a single TCR beta chain sequence. Its antigen is undetermined. CDR1 is SGHTS and CDR2 is YDEGEE in the germline V gene. The CDR3 sequence is 13 residues long. V was shortened by 4 bases and J by 7 bases, with 12 bases between the two germline ends. These data come from a study of cytomegalovirus exposure and HLA in healthy donors. Study details: It was reported in a later analysis that the 100 to 150 validation repertoires used the same platform as the roughly 700 first-cohort repertoires.

Sequenced by immunoSEQ multiplex PCR; TCRdb stores in-frame clones only, minus some. Here the sample spans approximately 120,000 clones, 88% being singletons. Findings and caveats of the study: CMV antigen specificity of a few CMV-associated chains was confirmed in vitro. The listing of 160 or so TCR beta chains classed them as cytomegalovirus-associated.

This chain links TRBV5-8 with TRBJ1-5; tentative D call: TRBD1 (5 bases). The sample was PBMCs. This TCR came from a woman under 30 in good health and CMV-seronegative. CDR3 sequence (DNA): TGTGCCAGCAGCCGGACAAACGGGCAGCCCCAGCATTTT. It codes for CASSRTNGQPQHF.